This T cell receptor beta chain was identified in a study of PD-1 blockade in classical Hodgkin lymphoma. V lost 4 bases to trimming and J lost 0 bases, with 10 bases between them. Germline-derived CDR1 and CDR2 are SQVTM and ANQGSEA. The CDR3 runs 13 residues. Following autologous stem cell transplantation, relapse occurred in every patient, and exposure to brentuximab vedotin varied. Progressive disease, partial response or complete response was each patient's best response. In the case of this clone: Its antigen remains unidentified.

Profiling relied on immunoSEQ multiplex PCR, and the TCRdb table lists in-frame clones only, not all of them. The data hold tens of thousands of clones, with roughly 87% observed a single time. Whole-study results and caveats: TCR diversity at baseline was reported to be reduced in newly diagnosed patients relative to healthy donors. Complete responders had baseline diversity similar to newly diagnosed patients. There was a significant rise in CD4+ TCR diversity by C4D1, with no such rise for CD8+.

The sequences come from peripheral blood mononuclear cells (PBMCs), collected before the second cycle of nivolumab. This clonotype originated in a human donor with classical Hodgkin lymphoma. The chain has TRBV29-1 and TRBJ2-7; D gene ambiguous. The CDR3 reads CSVADKASYEQYF. The CDR3 region has the DNA TGCAGCGTTGCCGACAAAGCCTCCTACGAGCAGTACTTC.